The following is a TCR beta chain sequence with its context. Using its own MiXCR run on the 5' RACE reads, TCRdb lists one record per CDR3 protein. The table lists more than 350,000 distinct CDR3 sequences, roughly 21% of them singletons. This sample is part of a study of T-cell memory formation after mild COVID-19. This CDR3 spans 13 amino acids. V was cut by 0 bases and J by 5 bases, with 8 bases left in between. Germline-derived CDR1 and CDR2 are MNHEY and SVGAGI. The rearrangement joins TRBV6-5 to TRBJ2-7; D is unresolved. The TCR was taken from an adult woman who had mild COVID-19 (a few samples of this study predate the infection). Cell type and time point are not known. The sample consisted of PBMCs or a T cell subset sorted from them (not recorded which). The CDR3, as DNA: TGTGCCAGCAGTTACTCGAACGGAGACGAGCAGTACTTC. Translated, it gives CASSYSNGDEQYF.